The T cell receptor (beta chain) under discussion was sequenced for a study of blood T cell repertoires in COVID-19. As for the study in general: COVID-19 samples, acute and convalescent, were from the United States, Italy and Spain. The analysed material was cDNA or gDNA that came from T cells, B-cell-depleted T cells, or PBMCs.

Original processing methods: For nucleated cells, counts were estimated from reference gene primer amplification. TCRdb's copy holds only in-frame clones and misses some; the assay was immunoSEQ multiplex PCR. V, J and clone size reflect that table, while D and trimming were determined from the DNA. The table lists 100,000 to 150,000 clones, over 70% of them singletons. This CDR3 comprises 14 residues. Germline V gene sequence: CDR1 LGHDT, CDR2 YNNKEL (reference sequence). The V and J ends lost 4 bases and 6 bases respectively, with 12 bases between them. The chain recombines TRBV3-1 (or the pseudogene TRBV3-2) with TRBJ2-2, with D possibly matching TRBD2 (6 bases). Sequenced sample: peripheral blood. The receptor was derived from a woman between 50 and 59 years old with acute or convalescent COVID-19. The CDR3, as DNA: TGTGCCAGCAGCCCCCTAGCGTCAGCCGGGGAGCTGTTTTTT. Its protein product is CASSPLASAGELFF.